This note documents a single T cell receptor (beta chain) sequence. CDR3 length: 12 residues. Trimming stripped 3 bases from V and 3 bases from J, with 9 bases between. The germline V gene has CDR1 SQVTM and CDR2 ANQGSEA. The donors, aged roughly 6 to 90, were healthy Caucasians from Russia. Roughly 10 milliliters of peripheral blood were drawn from each donor. The data are from a study of blood T cells in healthy people across ages. Together with a sample-barcoded 5' primer, a J-beta primer mix was included in a second PCR lasting roughly 6 to 12 cycles. TCRdb called the 5' RACE reads again in MiXCR, with one record for every CDR3 protein. The repertoire holds about 400,000 distinct CDR3 sequences, about 52% seen once, with approximately 51% in the top ten.

The rearrangement joins TRBV29-1 to TRBJ2-7; D ambiguous. The source is a man in his sixties in good health. Material: blood. The CDR3 spells CSVDLGSYEQYF. CDR3 sequence (DNA): TGCAGCGTTGATTTGGGCAGCTACGAGCAGTACTTC.